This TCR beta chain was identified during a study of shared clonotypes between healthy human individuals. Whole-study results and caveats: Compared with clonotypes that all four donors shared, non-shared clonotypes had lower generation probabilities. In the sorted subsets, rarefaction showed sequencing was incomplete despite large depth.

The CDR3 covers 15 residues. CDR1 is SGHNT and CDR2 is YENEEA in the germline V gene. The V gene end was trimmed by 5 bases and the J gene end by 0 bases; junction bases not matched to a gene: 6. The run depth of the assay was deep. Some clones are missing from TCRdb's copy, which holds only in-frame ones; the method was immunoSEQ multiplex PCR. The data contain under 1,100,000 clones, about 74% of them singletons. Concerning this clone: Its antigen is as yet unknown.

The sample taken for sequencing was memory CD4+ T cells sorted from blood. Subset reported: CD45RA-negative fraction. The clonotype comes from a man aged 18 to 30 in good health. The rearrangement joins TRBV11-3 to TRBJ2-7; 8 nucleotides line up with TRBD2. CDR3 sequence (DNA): TGTGCCAGCAGCCTCCGGAGCGGGAGCTCCTACGAGCAGTACTTC. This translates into CASSLRSGSSYEQYF. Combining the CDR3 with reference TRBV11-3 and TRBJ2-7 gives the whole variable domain EAGVVQSPRYKIIEKKQPVAFWCNPISGHNTLYWYLQNLGQGPELLIRYENEEAVDDSQLPKDRFSAERLKGVDSTLKIQPAELGDSAVYLCASSLRSGSSYEQYFGPGTRLTVT.